The rows below give T cell receptor beta chains drawn from one sample of a study of T-cell reconstitution after alpha-beta-depleted transplantation in children. TCRdb passed the PCR reads through MiXCR, listing each CDR3 protein once. This sample has about 350,000 distinct CDR3 sequences, with 15% to 20% found just once. Sample: PBMCs, mostly from graft donor cells, taken 360 days after TCRalphabeta/CD19-depleted stem cell transplant. The receptors stem from a male patient aged 2 to 10 who had a stem cell transplant for acute lymphoblastic leukemia, so the T cells may come from the graft donor. CDR3s include the opening cysteine and the closing phenylalanine or tryptophan. D genes are given only for firm matches. Where a row states a size, it is once, few, many or the class of an expanded clone; other rows omit it.

clone_size j_call v_call d_call cdr3_aa cdr3_nt
few TRBJ2-1 TRBV7-2 - CASSLEGARYNEQFF TGTGCCAGCAGCTTAGAAGGGGCCCGCTACAATGAGCAGTTCTTC
many TRBJ2-5 TRBV3-1 TRBD2 CASSHFAGVETQYF TGTGCCAGCAGCCATTTTGCGGGAGTGGAGACCCAGTACTTC
- TRBJ2-5 TRBV3-1 TRBD2 CASSQHPPSGRGQETQYF TGTGCCAGCAGCCAACACCCCCCTAGCGGGAGAGGACAAGAGACCCAGTACTTC
- TRBJ2-3 TRBV11-2 - CASTYRPGADTQYF TGTGCCAGCACCTATAGACCTGGGGCAGATACGCAGTATTTT
few TRBJ2-7 TRBV4-3 - CASSQDTLLLPYEQYF TGCGCCAGCAGCCAAGATACCCTGCTACTTCCCTACGAGCAGTACTTC
- TRBJ2-7 TRBV12-3/TRBV12-4 TRBD2 CASSFVAGTSGSTVSF TGTGCCAGCAGTTTTGTAGCAGGGACTAGCGGGAGCACGGTTTCCTTC
few TRBJ2-1 TRBV20-1 - CSASRMLVYNEQFF TGCAGTGCTAGTAGGATGCTAGTTTACAATGAGCAGTTCTTC
few TRBJ2-5 TRBV5-6 TRBD1 CASRGGQGAQETQYF TGTGCCAGCAGAGGGGGGCAGGGGGCCCAAGAGACCCAGTACTTC
- TRBJ1-4 TRBV6-5 - CASSYSGQPAGDEKLFF TGTGCCAGCAGTTACTCGGGCCAGCCCGCGGGGGATGAAAAACTGTTTTTT
- TRBJ2-1 TRBV5-1 - CASSVWASSYNEQFF TGCGCCAGCAGCGTCTGGGCTAGCAGCTACAATGAGCAGTTCTTC
many TRBJ2-7 TRBV12-3/TRBV12-4 - CASSSNTVYEQYF TGTGCCAGCAGCTCGAATACAGTCTACGAGCAGTACTTC
- TRBJ2-7 TRBV7-9 - CASSLTDGTYEQYF TGTGCCAGCAGCTTAACGGACGGAACCTACGAGCAGTACTTC
few TRBJ2-1 TRBV10-3 TRBD2 CAISVGTSGGEGSYNEQFF TGTGCCATCAGTGTTGGGACTAGCGGCGGTGAGGGCTCCTACAATGAGCAGTTCTTC
few TRBJ1-1 TRBV15 - CATSLLPAAGTEAFF TGTGCCACCAGCCTCCTCCCGGCCGCGGGCACTGAAGCTTTCTTT
- TRBJ2-1 TRBV12-3/TRBV12-4 - CASSLVYGIGDEQFF TGTGCCAGCAGTTTAGTATACGGGATCGGCGATGAGCAGTTCTTC
few TRBJ1-2 TRBV6-1 - CASSRASEGNDYGYTF TGTGCCAGCAGTCGAGCGTCGGAGGGGAATGATTATGGCTACACCTTC
few TRBJ1-5 TRBV28 TRBD1 CASSGQGGGNQPQHF TGTGCCAGCAGCGGACAGGGTGGCGGCAATCAGCCCCAGCATTTT
many TRBJ1-4 TRBV20-1 TRBD1 CSASGTGGEKLFF TGCAGTGCTTCCGGGACAGGTGGTGAAAAACTGTTTTTT
few TRBJ1-3 TRBV19 - CASSIGRTVGNTIYF TGTGCCAGTAGTATCGGGCGGACAGTCGGAAACACCATATATTTT
few TRBJ2-1 TRBV12-3/TRBV12-4 TRBD1 CASARGRLYNEQFF TGTGCCAGCGCCAGGGGGCGCCTCTACAATGAGCAGTTCTTC
many TRBJ2-3 TRBV27 - CASSLYGIADTQYF TGTGCCAGCAGTTTATACGGGATAGCAGATACGCAGTATTTT
many TRBJ2-6 TRBV5-1 - CASSLEGAGANVLTF TGCGCCAGCAGCTTGGAGGGGGCTGGGGCCAACGTCCTGACTTTC
- TRBJ2-5 TRBV4-3 - CASSHWGRKETQYF TGCGCCAGCAGCCATTGGGGGAGAAAAGAGACCCAGTACTTC
few TRBJ2-7 TRBV6-5 - CASSYSGTPYEQYF TGTGCCAGCAGTTACAGCGGTACACCCTACGAGCAGTACTTC
many TRBJ2-5 TRBV6-5 - CASTTGGRETQYF TGTGCCAGCACCACCGGCGGACGAGAGACCCAGTACTTC
- TRBJ2-6 TRBV5-1 - CASSLARWGSGANVLTF TGCGCCAGCAGCTTGGCTCGTTGGGGCTCTGGGGCCAACGTCCTGACTTTC
- TRBJ2-7 TRBV28 - CASTSYYEQYF TGTGCCAGCACCTCTTACTACGAGCAGTACTTC
- TRBJ1-5 TRBV7-9 - CASSISKGDGNQPQHF TGTGCCAGCAGCATCTCAAAAGGGGACGGCAATCAGCCCCAGCATTTT
many TRBJ2-5 TRBV5-5 - CASSFTGGEETQYF TGTGCCAGCAGCTTCACAGGGGGGGAAGAGACCCAGTACTTC
few TRBJ1-5 TRBV28 - CATWEVLGYGQPQHF TGTGCCACCTGGGAGGTTCTTGGATATGGTCAGCCCCAGCATTTT
- TRBJ2-3 TRBV6-5 - CASSFVGLEDTQYF TGTGCCAGCAGTTTCGTCGGGCTAGAAGATACGCAGTATTTT
once TRBJ2-5 TRBV29-1 - CSVRTGRETQYF TGCAGCGTAAGGACGGGTCGGGAGACCCAGTACTTC
- TRBJ2-1 TRBV15 - CATSRFGGLAYNEQFF TGTGCCACCAGCAGATTCGGGGGGCTGGCCTACAATGAGCAGTTCTTC
many TRBJ2-7 TRBV12-3/TRBV12-4 TRBD2 CASRDTGTRAYEQYF TGTGCCAGCAGGGATACCGGGACTAGAGCCTACGAGCAGTACTTC
- TRBJ1-5 TRBV12-3/TRBV12-4 - CASSLGESSRPQHF TGTGCCAGCAGTTTAGGAGAGTCGAGTAGGCCCCAGCATTTT
- TRBJ2-1 TRBV29-1 TRBD2 CSVRTGRDYYNEQFF TGCAGCGTCCGCACCGGCAGGGACTATTACAATGAGCAGTTCTTC
- TRBJ2-1 TRBV5-5 - CASSFRTTSYNEQFF TGTGCCAGCAGCTTTCGGACTACATCCTACAATGAGCAGTTCTTC
- TRBJ2-7 TRBV12-3/TRBV12-4 TRBD2 CASSFRLAAYYEQYF TGTGCCAGCAGTTTTAGGCTAGCGGCCTACTACGAGCAGTACTTC
- TRBJ2-7 TRBV4-1 TRBD1 CASSPPTGVYEQYF TGCGCCAGCAGCCCCCCAACAGGGGTTTACGAGCAGTACTTC
- TRBJ1-1 TRBV20-1 - CSADQGVSGSTEAFF TGCAGTGCTGATCAAGGTGTATCAGGGAGCACTGAAGCTTTCTTT